The T cell receptor (beta chain) under discussion was sequenced for a study of CD8+ T cells in alopecia areata. For the study at large: The authors grafted skin from roughly 6-12-month-old C3H/HeJ donors with spontaneous alopecia onto 7-10-week-old female C3H/HeJ mice.

This clone was recorded a few times. The target antigen is unknown. Gene and germline names: mouse. The CDR3 end lies 4 residues beyond the end of the read and is filled in from the germline J gene. Reverse transcribed after extraction, RNA yielded cDNA as the sequencing template. Clones were sequenced by immunoSEQ multiplex PCR, and TCRdb holds only the in-frame ones, with some missing. Listed for the sample are some 110,000 clones, none seen a single time. Germline V lookup: CDR1 FNHDT, CDR2 SITEND (reference sequence). The CDR3 contains 14 residues. Losses at the gene ends were 3 bases for V and 4 bases for J; bases not matched to a gene: 6. Study-wide findings and caveats: Lesional scalp exceeded normal scalp in clonality, especially in alopecia totalis/universalis. Sequencing of scalp samples also includes resident alphabeta T cells from normal skin. Unlike in mice, where it was clearer, TCR sharing across patients was less clear, possibly HLA-related.

The rearrangement links TRBV19 to TRBJ1-2; 7 nucleotides line up with TRBD1. The sequenced sample consisted of lesional skin. This sequence originates from a C3H/HeJ mouse with alopecia areata. The strain bears MHC haplotype H2-k. The sequenced CDR3 bases are TGTGCCAGCAGTAAAACAGGGGACGGCTCC. It translates to CASSKTGDGS. The complete CDR3 sequence is CASSKTGDGSDYTF.